The clone carrying this T cell receptor beta chain is a singleton in its sample. Antigen unknown. Sequencing used immunoSEQ multiplex PCR; TCRdb keeps in-frame clones, though not all of them. Among roughly 48,000 clones, approximately 75% were seen once, and the ten largest hold around 17%. The V segment lost 4 bases and the J segment 4 bases; nucleotides outside the gene matches: 6. Per germline, CDR1 LNHNV and CDR2 YYDKDF (reference sequence). The CDR3 is 15 residues long. This specimen comes from a study of T cells in localized non-small cell lung cancer. General study points: Adjacent lung had a median roughly 60 of the 100 largest tumor clones. Investigators sequenced only a single tumor region, leaving heterogeneity possible. Among the tissues sampled, uninvolved adjacent lung had the highest T cell clonality, above tumor.

The J gene is TRBJ2-5, the V gene TRBV15, with 10 bases identical to TRBD1. The specimen comprised peripheral blood, sampled before any cancer treatment. The TCR originated in a man aged 35 to 69 with stage I squamous cell lung carcinoma. CDR3 protein: CATSKRTGGLETQYF. In DNA form, the CDR3 reads TGTGCCACCAGCAAAAGGACAGGGGGGTTAGAGACCCAGTACTTC.